This section outlines one TCR beta chain sequence together with its context. The specificity of this receptor is unknown. Base qualities are not recorded, but no much larger clone differs from it by a single base. These data are taken from a study of blood T cell repertoires in COVID-19 (dated by TCRdb to the early 2020s). Context from the whole study: Samples from collaborators originated in the United States, Italy and Spain and spanned both the acute and convalescent phases of COVID-19. The material from the prospective study consisted of cDNA or gDNA derived from T cells, B-cell-depleted T cells, or PBMCs. Deeply sampled blood TCRbeta repertoires from subjects exposed to, actively infected with, or recovered from COVID-19 were included in the dataset. The repertoires were made available in a free public database intended to serve as a resource for research on the immune response to SARS-CoV-2. Samples came from the ongoing ImmuneRACE study (first 160 participants) plus 1,254 subjects from 6 global collaborators. Nearly every sample came with metadata listing a de-identified subject ID, COVID-19 status, age in years and sex. Where HLA class I and class II types were available, the types were taken from metadata supplied by the sample provider, not from assay-based typing.

Whole blood was collected in K2EDTA tubes by collaborating institutions according to the institutions' own protocols. For TCRbeta analysis, collaborator samples were shipped as frozen whole blood, as isolated PBMCs, or as DNA extracted from either sample type. The immunoSEQ Assay, a bias-controlled multiplex PCR, was used to amplify TCRbeta CDR3 regions from genomic DNA. Per the original workflow: Nucleated cell counts per sample were estimated from amplification of reference gene primers within the assay. Sequence reads were collapsed and filtered to measure the absolute abundance of every unique TCRbeta CDR3 rearrangement. For each sample, productive Simpson clonality was calculated by taking the square root of Simpson's diversity index across productive rearrangements. The immuneACCESS repertoire file appears here via TCRdb, limited to in-frame rearrangements. These files lack a portion of the clones; in checked studies, under half of the deficit traces to unresolved V genes, and the cause of the others is not known. D and trimming were read from the DNA, whereas the V and J calls and clone size are those reported in that table. For this sample the table gives about 76,000 clones, of which over 75% were detected only once. The ten largest account for 5.8% of the sample.

Sequences ENHRY (CDR1) and SYGVKD (CDR2) are obtained from the germline V gene. The CDR3 contains 15 residues, cysteine and phenylalanine counted. Only CDR3 DNA is held: 45 bases, read in frame from base 1. After removal of 2 bases from V and 5 bases from J, the junction retains 4 bases not matched to a gene. Study-level results and caveats: Clinical and demographic metadata were provided uncurated, with the amount varying by source and participant.

The TCR sequence derives from a man aged 45-60 years with active COVID-19. Source material: peripheral blood. Recombination linked TRBV10-3 to TRBJ2-7; the junction holds 12 bases that match TRBD1. The DNA reads as follows: TGTGCCATCAGTGAGGGGGACAGGGGGCCCCACGAGCAGTACTTC. Its amino acids are CAISEGDRGPHEQYF.